One and the same sample provided the 22 T cell receptor beta chains below, sequenced in a study of T cells in women clearing cervical HPV infection. Sequencing was performed with immunoSEQ multiplex PCR; in TCRdb, only in-frame clones are kept and a portion is missing. The sample totals about 35,000 clones. Material: blood buffy coat. These receptors came from a woman between 18 and 75 years old with a cervical HPV16 infection that either progressed to CIN3+ or cleared (not recorded which).

A word on this clone: Read data end 3 residues before the CDR3 end; the end is taken from the germline J gene. This chain connects TRBV7-7 to TRBJ2-1; the match to TRBD2 covers 10 bases. V was clipped by 5 bases and J by 8 bases; unmatched bases: 9. The CDR3 consists of 15 residues. Germline CDR1 reads SSHAT; CDR2 reads FNYEAQ (reference sequence). CDR3 DNA, as far as it was read: TGTGCCAGCAGCCCAAGACTAGCGGGCCAGGATGAG. It encodes CASSPRLAGQDE. In full, the CDR3 reads CASSPRLAGQDEQFF.

The CDR3 bases that were read are TGTGCCTGGAGTGTAGGCCTGAACACTGAA. As protein: CAWSVGLNTE. The full CDR3 is CAWSVGLNTEAFF. The chain uses TRBV30 and TRBJ1-1; D uncertain. Read data end 3 residues before the CDR3 end; the end is taken from the germline J gene. With 0 bases removed from V and 0 bases from J, the gap between germline ends came to 5 bases. Germline CDR1 and CDR2: GTSNPN and SVGIG (reference sequence). The CDR3 is made up of 13 amino acids.

In the case of this clone: The CDR3 end falls 3 residues outside the read, so it is completed with the germline J gene. The chain links TRBV6-1 to TRBJ1-1, with D possibly matching TRBD1 (5 bases). In germline, CDR1 is MNHNS, CDR2 SASEGT. CDR3 length equals 17 residues. V was pared by 1 base and J by 3 bases, with 18 bases between. CDR3 sequence: CASSEVGSGLAHTEAFF. CDR3 bases read: TGTGCCAGCAGTGAAGTCGGTTCGGGGCTAGCGCACACTGAA.

Comment on this clone: Read sequence stops 3 residues before the CDR3 end, and the germline J gene provides the missing end. J is TRBJ2-2 and V is TRBV30, with 11 positions matching TRBD1. This CDR3 is built from 15 residues. The germline V gene encodes CDR1 GTSNPN and CDR2 SVGIG (reference sequence). CDR3 in amino acids: CAWSGDRGKEEKLFF. The CDR3 DNA, read in part, is TGTGCCTGGAGTGGGGACAGGGGGAAGGAGGAAAAG.

As for this clone: The read ends 3 residues before the CDR3 terminus; that terminus is restored from the germline J gene. The chain employs TRBV19 and TRBJ2-3; 8 bases map to TRBD1. The germline gives CDR1 LNHDA, CDR2 SQIVND (reference sequence). The V and J ends lost 4 bases and 4 bases, in that order; junction bases with no gene match: 4. The CDR3 contains 14 residues. The CDR3 protein is CASSTGQGPDTQYF. The covered CDR3 bases are TGTGCCAGTAGTACAGGACAGGGTCCAGATACG. The full variable domain, its missing parts supplied by reference TRBV19 and TRBJ2-3, is DGGITQSPKYLFRKEGQNVTLSCEQNLNHDAMYWYRQDPGQGLRLIYYSQIVNDFQKGDIAEGYSVSREKKESFPLTVTSAQKNPTAFYLCASSTGQGPDTQYFGPGTRLTVL.

As regards this clone: The CDR3 end falls 3 residues outside the read, so it is completed with the germline J gene. The chain couples TRBV30 to TRBJ2-2; D is uncertain. The CDR3 is 13 amino acids. From germline, CDR1 is GTSNPN and CDR2 SVGIG (reference sequence). The CDR3 DNA, read in part, is TGTGCCTGGAGTGTAGGTCTCCTTGAAAAG. It yields the protein CAWSVGLLEK. The entire CDR3 sequence reads CAWSVGLLEKLFF.

Turning to this clone: The CDR3 extends 3 residues past the end of the read, so its final part is completed from the germline J gene. This chain joins TRBV6-2 or TRBV6-3 and TRBJ2-7; 9 nucleotides agree with TRBD1. Trimming at V came to 5 bases and at J to 3 bases, leaving 5 bases not matched to a gene. The CDR3 contains 14 residues. CDR1 is MNHEY and CDR2 is SVGEGT in the germline V gene. CDR3 sequence: CASSPGTGIYEQYF. CDR3 DNA (partial): TGTGCCAGCAGTCCCGGGACAGGGATCTACGAG.

Concerning this clone: The CDR3 end is not reached by the read, which stops 3 residues before it; the germline J gene fills it in. V gene TRBV28 combines with J gene TRBJ1-2; D possibly corresponds to TRBD1 (5 bases). The germline CDR1 and CDR2 sequences are MDHEN and SYDVKM. V was clipped by 5 bases and J by 4 bases, with 23 bases between them. The CDR3 loop spans 17 amino acids. CDR3 in amino acids: CASSLRVNGGLPYGYTF. The CDR3 DNA, read in part, is TGTGCCAGCAGTCTCAGGGTTAACGGGGGTCTCCCCTATGGC.

On this clone itself: The CDR3 end is not reached by the read, which stops 3 residues before it; the germline J gene fills it in. The chain has TRBV7-9 and TRBJ1-2; D is perhaps TRBD1 (5 bases). From germline, CDR1 is SEHNR and CDR2 FQNEAQ (reference sequence). CDR3 length equals 14 residues. The covered CDR3 bases are TGTGCCAGCAGCTTAGGGGGGGAGTCCTACGAC. Amino acids: CASSLGGESYD. The entire CDR3 reads CASSLGGESYDYTF.

Concerning this clone: The read stops 3 residues short of the end of the CDR3; the missing end is completed from the germline J gene. J is TRBJ1-1 and V is TRBV20-1, with TRBD1 identical over 9 bases. This CDR3 is built from 11 residues. Trimming cost V 7 bases and J 3 bases; bases outside gene matches: 0. Germline V gene sequence: CDR1 DFQATT, CDR2 SNEGSKA (reference sequence). The CDR3 protein is CSGTGDTEAFF. Partial CDR3 DNA: TGCAGTGGGACAGGGGACACTGAA.

Concerning this clone itself: The CDR3 extends 3 residues past the end of the read, so its final part is completed from the germline J gene. J is TRBJ2-3 and V is TRBV20-1; tentative D call: TRBD1 (6 bases). The CDR3 extends over 13 amino acids. Per the germline V gene, CDR1 is DFQATT and CDR2 is SNEGSKA (reference sequence). The DNA read from the CDR3 is TGCAGTGCTAGAGACAGGGGCTATCAGCCG. Translation gives CSARDRGYQP. The whole CDR3 protein reads CSARDRGYQPQYF.

According to its frequency, this clone is medium-sized (0.01 to 0.1%). With the read ending 3 residues before the CDR3 end, the germline J gene is used to fill in that end. This chain uses TRBV2 with TRBJ2-7; 7 bases map to TRBD1. The germline CDR1 and CDR2 sequences are SNHLY and FYNNEI. This CDR3 is 13 amino acids long. Trimming at V came to 3 bases and at J to 6 bases, leaving 5 bases not matched to a gene. The CDR3 DNA, read in part, is TGTGCCAGCAGTGAGAGGGGGCTGAGCGAG. Translation gives CASSERGLSE. The whole CDR3 region reads CASSERGLSEQYF.

With respect to this clone: The read ends 3 residues before the CDR3 terminus; that terminus is restored from the germline J gene. The chain employs TRBV20-1 and TRBJ2-3; D gene ambiguous. Per the germline V gene, CDR1 is DFQATT and CDR2 is SNEGSKA (reference sequence). The CDR3 length is 12 residues. The chain's CDR3 is CSAQYSNQPQYF. The covered CDR3 bases are TGCAGTGCCCAGTATAGCAATCAGCCG.

Concerning this clone: The read ends 3 residues before the CDR3 terminus; that terminus is restored from the germline J gene. The chain links TRBV7-2 to TRBJ2-3, with D possibly matching TRBD1 (5 bases). In germline, CDR1 is SGHTA, CDR2 FQGNSA. V was clipped by 1 base and J by 6 bases, with 11 bases between them. This CDR3 has 14 amino acids. CDR3 bases read: TGTGCCAGCAGCTTAGAGACTGCAGGGGATACG. It codes for CASSLETAGDT. Given in full, the CDR3 is CASSLETAGDTQYF.

Comments on this clone: Coverage ceases 3 residues before the CDR3 finishes, and the germline J gene fills in the end. The rearrangement links TRBV27 to TRBJ1-4; tentatively, D is TRBD1 (5 bases). This CDR3 has 18 amino acids. The ends were cut back, 4 bases at V and 0 bases at J, with 18 bases in the middle. Germline V gene sequence: CDR1 MNHEY, CDR2 SMNVEV (reference sequence). The sequenced part of the CDR3 DNA is TGTGCCAGCAGTTCCGTCGGCGCAGGGACTACAACTAATGAAAAA. Amino acid sequence: CASSSVGAGTTTNEK. The complete CDR3 sequence is CASSSVGAGTTTNEKLFF.

As concerns this clone: This specimen includes other DNA sequences encoding the same CDR3. The CDR3 here is CSADPGQGTYEQYF. The CDR3 bases that were read are TGCAGTGCAGATCCGGGACAGGGGACCTACGAG. V and J are TRBV20-1 and TRBJ2-7, with 10 bases that match TRBD1. The read ends 3 residues before the CDR3 terminus; that terminus is restored from the germline J gene. V lost 6 bases, J lost 2 bases, and 7 bases stayed unmatched. The CDR3 loop spans 14 amino acids. In germline, CDR1 is DFQATT, CDR2 SNEGSKA (reference sequence).

For this clone: The DNA ends 3 residues before the CDR3 does, and the rest of the CDR3 is filled in from the germline J gene. The rearrangement joins TRBV13 to TRBJ2-1; 7 nucleotides line up with TRBD1. The germline V gene encodes CDR1 PRHDT and CDR2 FYEKMQ (reference sequence). The CDR3 length is 14 residues. J was trimmed by 8 bases and V by 2 bases; bases with no gene match: 6. This CDR3 is CASSLQGVMDEQFF. Incomplete CDR3 DNA: TGTGCCAGCAGCTTACAGGGGGTGATGGATGAG. The full variable domain, completed using reference TRBV13 and TRBJ2-1, is AAGVIQSPRHLIKEKRETATLKCYPIPRHDTVYWYQQGPGQDPQFLISFYEKMQSDKGSIPDRFSAQQFSDYHSELNMSSLELGDSALYFCASSLQGVMDEQFFGPGTRLTVL.

In regard to this clone: The sequence runs out 3 residues before the end of the CDR3; the remainder is reconstructed from the germline J gene. The chain uses TRBV2 and TRBJ1-2; D is possibly TRBD1 (5 bases). This CDR3 comprises 12 residues. The V gene's germline CDR1 is SNHLY and CDR2 FYNNEI. CDR3 bases read: TGTGCCAGCAGTGAGCTAGGGGATACC. This encodes CASSELGDT. The entire CDR3 reads CASSELGDTYTF.

Comments on this clone: The read halts 3 residues ahead of the CDR3 end, with the missing end drawn from the germline J gene. This chain uses TRBV2 with TRBJ2-3; D might be TRBD2 (5 bases). In germline, CDR1 is SNHLY, CDR2 FYNNEI. This CDR3 has 11 residues. V lost 5 bases to trimming and J lost 6 bases, with 6 bases between them. The sequenced CDR3 bases are TGTGCCAGCAGTCCGGGGGATACG. Encoded protein: CASSPGDT. The whole CDR3 sequence reads CASSPGDTQYF.

Concerning this clone itself: The read stops 3 residues short of the end of the CDR3; the missing end is completed from the germline J gene. The gene calls are TRBV4-1 and TRBJ2-1; 9 bases fit TRBD2. The CDR3 is made up of 15 amino acids. Looked up from germline, CDR1 is MGHRA and CDR2 is YSYEKL. Trimming took 3 bases from V and 5 from J; bases not matched to a gene: 5. The CDR3 bases that were read are TGCGCCAGCAGCCATAGACTAGCGGAAAACAATGAG. As protein: CASSHRLAENNE. The full CDR3 sequence reads CASSHRLAENNEQFF.

As concerns this clone: The CDR3 goes on 3 residues after the read ends, and that part is filled in from the germline J gene. The V and J genes are TRBV29-1 and TRBJ1-1; D gene unclear. V shed 1 base and J shed 6 bases, with 9 bases lying between them. CDR3 size: 12 residues. Germline V gene lookup returns CDR1 SQVTM and CDR2 ANQGSEA. Partial CDR3 DNA: TGCAGCGTTGAAGGTCCCTGGCCTGAA. It is translated as CSVEGPWPE. In full, the CDR3 reads CSVEGPWPEAFF.

The DNA read from the CDR3 is TGCAGTGCTGCCGCCAGGGGGCAGACAGATACG. This encodes CSAAARGQTDT. The whole CDR3 protein is CSAAARGQTDTQYF. The chain uses TRBV20-1 and TRBJ2-3; 8 nucleotides align to TRBD1. The read stops 3 residues short of the end of the CDR3; the missing end is completed from the germline J gene. Germline CDR1 is DFQATT and CDR2 is SNEGSKA (reference sequence). Trimming at V came to 5 bases and at J to 3 bases, leaving 7 bases not matched to a gene. The CDR3 contains 14 residues.